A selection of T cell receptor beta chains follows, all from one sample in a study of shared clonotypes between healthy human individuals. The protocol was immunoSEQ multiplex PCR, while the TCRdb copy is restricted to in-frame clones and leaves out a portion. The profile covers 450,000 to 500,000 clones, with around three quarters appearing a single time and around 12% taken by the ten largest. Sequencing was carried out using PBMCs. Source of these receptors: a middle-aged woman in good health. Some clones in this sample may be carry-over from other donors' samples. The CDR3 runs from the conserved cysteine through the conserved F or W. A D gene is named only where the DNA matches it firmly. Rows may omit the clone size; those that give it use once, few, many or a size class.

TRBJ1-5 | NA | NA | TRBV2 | TGTGCCAGCAGTGAGAGGGCTCAGCCCCAGCATTTT | CASSERAQPQHF
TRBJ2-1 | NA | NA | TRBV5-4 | TGTGCCAGCAGTCCCGGGACCTACAATGAGCAGTTCTTC | CASSPGTYNEQFF
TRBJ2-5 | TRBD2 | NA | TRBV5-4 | TGTGCCAGCAGCATGACTAGCGGGAGGGAAGAGACCCAGTACTTC | CASSMTSGREETQYF
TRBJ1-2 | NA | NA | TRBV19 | TGTGCCAGTAGTATATCGCCCGGTTTGCGGGGCTACACCTTC | CASSISPGLRGYTF
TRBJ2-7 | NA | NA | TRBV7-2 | TGTGCCAGCAGCTTAGCTTGGAGGGCTGGCGCGCAGTACTTC | CASSLAWRAGAQYF
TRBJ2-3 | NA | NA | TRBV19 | TGTGCCAGTAGTATTGACACAGATACGCAGTATTTT | CASSIDTDTQYF
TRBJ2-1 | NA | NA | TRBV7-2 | TGTGCCAGCAGCTTCAACGGACTTAATGAGCAGTTCTTC | CASSFNGLNEQFF
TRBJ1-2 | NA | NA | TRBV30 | TGTGCCTGGGCGAAAGGAAGCTATGGCTACACCTTC | CAWAKGSYGYTF
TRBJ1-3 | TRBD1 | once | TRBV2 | TGTGCCAGCAGTCCCGGGACAGTCGGAAACACCATATATTTT | CASSPGTVGNTIYF
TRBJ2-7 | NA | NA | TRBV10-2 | TGCGCCAGCGCGCGCGCCGGGGGCTTAGTCGGCGAGCAGTACTTC | CASARAGGLVGEQYF
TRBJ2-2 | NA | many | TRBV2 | TGTGCCAGCAGGTCAGGGACGGACACCGGGGAGCTGTTTTTT | CASRSGTDTGELFF
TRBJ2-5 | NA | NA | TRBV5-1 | TGCGCCAGCACCCCAAACAGGGCCTGGGAGACCCAGTACTTC | CASTPNRAWETQYF
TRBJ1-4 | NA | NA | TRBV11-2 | TGTGCCAGCAGCTTGGCCCCGGTGGCAGGGCGAAATGAAAAACTGTTTTTT | CASSLAPVAGRNEKLFF
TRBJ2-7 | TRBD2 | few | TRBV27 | TGTGCCAGCAGTGCCGGGACTAGCTTTTCCTACGAGCAGTACTTC | CASSAGTSFSYEQYF
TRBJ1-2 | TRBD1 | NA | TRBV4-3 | TGCGCCAGCAGCCAAGATCCGGGACAGGGCTATGGCTACACCTTC | CASSQDPGQGYGYTF
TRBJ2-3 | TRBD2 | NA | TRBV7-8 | TGTGCCAGCGCTATAAGCGGGGGCACAGATACGCAGTATTTT | CASAISGGTDTQYF
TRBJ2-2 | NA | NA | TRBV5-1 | TGCGCCAGCAGCCATCAGGTGATAGGAGGGAGCACCGGGGAGCTGTTTTTT | CASSHQVIGGSTGELFF
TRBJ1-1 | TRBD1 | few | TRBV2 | TGTGCCAGCAGGCGGGACAGGGTAATGAACACTGAAGCTTTCTTT | CASRRDRVMNTEAFF
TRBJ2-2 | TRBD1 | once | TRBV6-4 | TGTGCCAGCAGTCGGGACAGGGGGAACACCGGGGAGCTGTTTTTT | CASSRDRGNTGELFF
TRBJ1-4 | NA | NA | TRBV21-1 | TGTGCCAGTCGACAGGTTTTTGAAAAACTGTTTTTT | CASRQVFEKLFF
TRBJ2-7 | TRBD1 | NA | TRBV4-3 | TGCGCCAGCAGCCAAGGGGACAGGGTCTCCTACGAGCAGTACTTC | CASSQGDRVSYEQYF
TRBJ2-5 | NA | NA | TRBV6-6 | TGTGCCAGCAGTTACAGGCAAAACGGAGAGACCCAGTACTTC | CASSYRQNGETQYF
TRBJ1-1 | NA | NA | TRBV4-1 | TGCGCCAGCAGCCAAGGAGAAGGCAGGGGGAACACTGAAGCTTTCTTT | CASSQGEGRGNTEAFF
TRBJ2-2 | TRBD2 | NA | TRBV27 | TGTGCCAGCAGGCCCAGCGGGAGGTCCGGGGAGCTGTTTTTT | CASRPSGRSGELFF
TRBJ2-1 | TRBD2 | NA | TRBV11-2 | TGTGCCAGCAGCTTAGGAGGGTGGGAGGGCAATGAGCAGTTCTTC | CASSLGGWEGNEQFF
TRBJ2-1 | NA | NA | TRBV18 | TGTGCCAGCTCACTCATGTCCAGACAAGATGAGCAGTTCTTC | CASSLMSRQDEQFF
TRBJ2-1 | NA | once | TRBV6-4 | TGTGCCAGTCCCTTGGCGAGCTCCTACAATGAGCAGTTCTTC | CASPLASSYNEQFF
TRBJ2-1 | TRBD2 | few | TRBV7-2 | TGTGCCAGCAGCCCCAGACTAGCGGAAATACACAATGAGCAGTTCTTC | CASSPRLAEIHNEQFF
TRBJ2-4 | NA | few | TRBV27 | TGTGCCAGCAGTTCAGCCCCCGGGTCCAGAATTAAAAACATTCAGTACTTC | CASSSAPGSRIKNIQYF
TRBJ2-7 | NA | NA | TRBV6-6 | TGTGCCAGCAGTTACGGGGACTTTGGGTACGAGCAGTACTTC | CASSYGDFGYEQYF
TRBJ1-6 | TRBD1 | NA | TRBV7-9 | TGTGCCAGCAGCCCCCGACAGGGGGACTCACCCCTCCACTTT | CASSPRQGDSPLHF
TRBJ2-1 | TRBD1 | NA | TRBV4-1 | TGCGCCAGCAGCCTAGAGGCTGCAGGGGGCTTTTGGAATGAGCAGTTCTTC | CASSLEAAGGFWNEQFF
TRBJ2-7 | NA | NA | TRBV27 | TGTGCCAACCTCAAGGGTTCCCGGGGTTACTACAACGAGCAGTACTTC | CANLKGSRGYYNEQYF
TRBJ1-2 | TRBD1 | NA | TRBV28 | TGTGCCAGCAGTTCGACAGGGTGGGCCGGTAGGGGCTACACCTTC | CASSSTGWAGRGYTF
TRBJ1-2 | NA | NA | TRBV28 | TGTGCCAGCACCCTCCAGGGCCCTAACTATGGCTACACCTTC | CASTLQGPNYGYTF
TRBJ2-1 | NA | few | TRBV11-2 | TGTGCCAGCAGCTTAGATCCGGGCGGTTGGAATGAGCAGTTCTTC | CASSLDPGGWNEQFF
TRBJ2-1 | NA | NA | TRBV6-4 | TGTGCCAGCAGTGACGGGGGGGCGGGAAATGAGCAGTTCTTC | CASSDGGAGNEQFF
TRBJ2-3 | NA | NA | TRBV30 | TGTGCCTGGTTCCCCCCCAGGGGAGATACGCAGTATTTT | CAWFPPRGDTQYF
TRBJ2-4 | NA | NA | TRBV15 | TGTGCCACCCGGAGGGCTAAGGAAAACATTCAGTACTTC | CATRRAKENIQYF
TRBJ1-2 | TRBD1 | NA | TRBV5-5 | TGTGCCAGCAGCGACAGGGTGGTGGGCTATGGCTACACCTTC | CASSDRVVGYGYTF
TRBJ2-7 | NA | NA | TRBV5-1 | TGCGCCAGCAGCAAAAAAACAGGGGCCGGAGGGAATTACGAGCAGTACTTC | CASSKKTGAGGNYEQYF
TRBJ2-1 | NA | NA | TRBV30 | TGTGCCTGGAGTAGGGCTAGGGATGAGCAGTTCTTC | CAWSRARDEQFF
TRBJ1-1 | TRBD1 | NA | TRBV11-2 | TGTGCCAGCAGCATCGACAGGGTGAACACTGAAGCTTTCTTT | CASSIDRVNTEAFF
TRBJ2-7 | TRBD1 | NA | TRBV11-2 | TGTGCCAGCAGCTCTGCCGGGACAGGGGAGTACGAGCAGTACTTC | CASSSAGTGEYEQYF
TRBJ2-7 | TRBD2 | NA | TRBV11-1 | TGTGCCAGCAGCTTAGTAGCGGGAGGGTACTACGAGCAGTACTTC | CASSLVAGGYYEQYF
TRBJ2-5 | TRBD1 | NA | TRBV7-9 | TGTGCCAGCAGCTCAGACAGGGTGCGAGAGACCCAGTACTTC | CASSSDRVRETQYF
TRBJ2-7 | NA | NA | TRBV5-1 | TGCGCCAGCAGCTTGGGGATCCAGGAGTCCTACGAGCAGTACTTC | CASSLGIQESYEQYF
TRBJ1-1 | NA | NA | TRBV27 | TGTGCCAGCAGGCGAAACAGGGAGAACACTGAAGCTTTCTTT | CASRRNRENTEAFF
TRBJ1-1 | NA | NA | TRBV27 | TGTGCCAGCAGTTTTAATCCTGGGCTTGGGACTGAAGCTTTCTTT | CASSFNPGLGTEAFF
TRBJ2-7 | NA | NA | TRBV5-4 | TGTGCCAGCAGCTGGGGACAAACCTACGAGCAGTACTTC | CASSWGQTYEQYF
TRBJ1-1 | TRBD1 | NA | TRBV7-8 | TGTGCCAGCAGCCCCCACCCGGGACAGATGAACACTGAAGCTTTCTTT | CASSPHPGQMNTEAFF
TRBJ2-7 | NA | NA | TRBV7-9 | TGTGCCAGCAGTCCCGGGACAAGCTCTCTTGATTACGAGCAGTACTTC | CASSPGTSSLDYEQYF
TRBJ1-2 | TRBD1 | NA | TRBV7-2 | TGTGCCAGCAGCTTATCGGGTGGACAGGGGTATGGCTACACCTTC | CASSLSGGQGYGYTF
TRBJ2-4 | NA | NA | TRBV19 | TGTGCCAGTAGTTCTTACACCTCCGGGGACATTCAGTACTTC | CASSSYTSGDIQYF
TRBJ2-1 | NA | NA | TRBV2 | TGTGCCAGCAAACCTTCTGGGGTACGGGTAACTGAGCAGTTCTTC | CASKPSGVRVTEQFF
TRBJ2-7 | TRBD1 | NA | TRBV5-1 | TGCGCCAGCAGCTTGGTTGCAGGGGGTAACTACGAGCAGTACTTC | CASSLVAGGNYEQYF
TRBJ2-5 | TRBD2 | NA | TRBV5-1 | TGCGCCAGCAGCCCACTGGAGATAGCGGGAGTTCAAGAGACCCAGTACTTC | CASSPLEIAGVQETQYF
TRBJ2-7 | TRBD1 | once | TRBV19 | TGTGCCAGTAGTGCCGGGACAGGTAGCTCCTACGAGCAGTACTTC | CASSAGTGSSYEQYF
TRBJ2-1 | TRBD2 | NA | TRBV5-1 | TGCGCCAGCAGCCCCTCTGGCGGGGGGAATGAGCAGTTCTTC | CASSPSGGGNEQFF